Ten or more counts support the clone carrying this T cell receptor (beta chain). Germline V gives CDR1 DFQATT, CDR2 SNEGSKA (reference sequence). The CDR3 runs 14 residues. Trimming took 2 bases from V and 0 from J, leaving 10 bases between them. TCRdb re-derived calls from the 5' RACE reads in MiXCR, one entry per CDR3 protein. The sample gives some 600,000 distinct CDR3 sequences, about 7.1% of which show up once; 1.6% is in the top ten. The entry originates in a study of identical twins. This same sample was also part of a study on yellow fever vaccine responses in identical twins. That investigation notes: Convergence reportedly seemed to mark part of the twins' vaccine T cell response, with personalization marking the rest.

Sample: PBMCs. The sequence was collected from a woman between 18 and 29 years old in good health. The chain links TRBV20-1 to TRBJ2-5, with a weak D call TRBD2 (6 bases). CDR3 in DNA: TGCAGTGCTAGATCCCCTAGCGACCAAGAGACCCAGTACTTC. It encodes CSARSPSDQETQYF.